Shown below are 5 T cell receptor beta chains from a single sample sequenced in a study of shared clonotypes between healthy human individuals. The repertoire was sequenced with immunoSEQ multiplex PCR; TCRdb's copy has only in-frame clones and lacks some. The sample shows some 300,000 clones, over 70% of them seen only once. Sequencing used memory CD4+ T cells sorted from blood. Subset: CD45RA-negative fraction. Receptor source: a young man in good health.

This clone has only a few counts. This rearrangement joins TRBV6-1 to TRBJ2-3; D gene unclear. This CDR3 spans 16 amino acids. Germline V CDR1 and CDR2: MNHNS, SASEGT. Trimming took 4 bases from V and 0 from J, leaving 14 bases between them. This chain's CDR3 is CASSAWGGISTDTQYF. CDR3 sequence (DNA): TGTGCCAGCAGTGCTTGGGGTGGAATAAGCACAGATACGCAGTATTTT.

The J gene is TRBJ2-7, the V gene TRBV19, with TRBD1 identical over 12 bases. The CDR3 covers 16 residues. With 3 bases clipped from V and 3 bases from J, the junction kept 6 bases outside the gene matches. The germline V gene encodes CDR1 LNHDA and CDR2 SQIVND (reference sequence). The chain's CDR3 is CASSISGTGGNYEQYF. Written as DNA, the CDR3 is TGTGCCAGTAGTATTTCCGGGACAGGGGGCAACTACGAGCAGTACTTC. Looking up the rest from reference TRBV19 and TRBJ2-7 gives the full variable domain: DGGITQSPKYLFRKEGQNVTLSCEQNLNHDAMYWYRQDPGQGLRLIYYSQIVNDFQKGDIAEGYSVSREKKESFPLTVTSAQKNPTAFYLCASSISGTGGNYEQYFGPGTRLTVT.

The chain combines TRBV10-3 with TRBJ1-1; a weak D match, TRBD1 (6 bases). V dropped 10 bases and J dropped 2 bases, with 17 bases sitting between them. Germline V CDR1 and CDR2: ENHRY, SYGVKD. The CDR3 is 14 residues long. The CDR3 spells CATQPQGFNTEAFF. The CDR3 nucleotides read TGTGCCACCCAACCACAGGGCTTTAACACTGAAGCTTTCTTT.

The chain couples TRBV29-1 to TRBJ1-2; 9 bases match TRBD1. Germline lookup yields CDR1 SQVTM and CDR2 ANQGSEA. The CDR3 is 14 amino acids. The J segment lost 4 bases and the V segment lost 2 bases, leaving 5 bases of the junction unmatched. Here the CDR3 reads CSVEPDRGFYGYTF. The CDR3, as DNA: TGCAGCGTTGAACCGGACAGGGGATTCTATGGCTACACCTTC.

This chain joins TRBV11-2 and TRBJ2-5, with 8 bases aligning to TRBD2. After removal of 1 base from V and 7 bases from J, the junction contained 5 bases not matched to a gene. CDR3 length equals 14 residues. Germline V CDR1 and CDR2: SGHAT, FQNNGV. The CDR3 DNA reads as TGTGCCAGCAGCTTAGCTGGGACTAGTAGGACCCAGTACTTC. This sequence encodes CASSLAGTSRTQYF.